This is a list of T cell receptor beta chains from one sample in a study of cytomegalovirus exposure and HLA in healthy donors. TCRdb keeps only in-frame clones here, not all; method: immunoSEQ multiplex PCR. The top ten clones hold 2.2% of a sample with about 160,000 clones, 77% of them seen once. Source material: PBMCs. These receptors were obtained from a man between 50 and 59 years old in good health and CMV-seropositive. Both conserved end residues are part of each CDR3. A D gene is named only where the DNA matches it firmly. Where a row states a size, it is once, few, many or the class of an expanded clone; other rows omit it.

j_call v_call clone_size d_call cdr3_aa cdr3_nt
TRBJ1-6 TRBV5-6 few TRBD1 CASSLAGQDLFSPLHF TGTGCCAGCAGCTTGGCCGGACAGGATCTTTTTTCACCCCTCCACTTT
TRBJ2-7 TRBV4-3 . TRBD2 CASSQTTAGTRPYEQYF TGCGCCAGCAGCCAAACCACGGCTGGGACTAGGCCCTACGAGCAGTACTTC
TRBJ2-1 TRBV5-1 . TRBD2 CASSLIAGYNEQFF TGCGCCAGCAGCTTAATAGCGGGGTACAATGAGCAGTTCTTC
TRBJ1-2 TRBV7-6 once . CASSPTGHNYGYTF TGTGCCAGCAGCCCAACAGGGCATAACTATGGCTACACCTTC
TRBJ1-5 TRBV30 . . CAWSRGGSNQPQHF TGTGCCTGGAGTCGAGGGGGTAGCAATCAGCCCCAGCATTTT
TRBJ1-1 TRBV9 . . CASSAPSSTEAFF TGTGCCAGCAGCGCACCTTCGAGTACTGAAGCTTTCTTT
TRBJ2-7 TRBV9 . . CASSVGRVSSLEQYF TGTGCCAGCAGCGTAGGCAGGGTCTCTTCACTCGAGCAGTACTTC
TRBJ1-6 TRBV7-6 few . CASSLEGAYNSPLHF TGTGCCAGCAGCTTAGAGGGGGCCTATAATTCACCCCTCCACTTT
TRBJ2-3 TRBV28 . TRBD2 CASSFPGLAMTDTQYF TGTGCCAGCAGTTTTCCGGGACTAGCGATGACAGATACGCAGTATTTT
TRBJ2-5 TRBV4-2 . TRBD1 CASSQGTGRYQETQYF TGTGCCAGCAGCCAAGGGACAGGACGATACCAAGAGACCCAGTACTTC
TRBJ1-6 TRBV4-3 . . CASSQDLGGSYNSPLHF TGCGCCAGCAGCCAAGATTTGGGCGGGTCTTATAATTCCCCCCTCCACTTT
TRBJ2-4 TRBV4-3 . TRBD2 CASSPGGGKNIQYF TGCGCCAGCAGCCCGGGCGGGGGAAAAAACATTCAGTACTTC
TRBJ1-5 TRBV6-5 . . CASSGSLEAQPQHF TGTGCCAGCAGTGGATCCCTGGAGGCTCAGCCCCAGCATTTT
TRBJ1-2 TRBV7-6 . . CASPRANYGYTF TGTGCCAGCCCTCGAGCTAACTATGGCTACACCTTC
TRBJ2-5 TRBV7-2 once . CASSRGLPQETQYF TGTGCCAGCAGCCGAGGACTTCCTCAAGAGACCCAGTACTTC
TRBJ1-1 TRBV19 . . CASEAQTMGEAFF TGTGCCAGTGAGGCACAAACGATGGGTGAAGCTTTCTTT
TRBJ1-2 TRBV27 once TRBD1 CASSPTGDGYTF TGTGCCAGCAGCCCGACAGGGGATGGCTACACCTTC
TRBJ2-1 TRBV2 . TRBD2 CASSEPGLAYNNEQFF TGTGCCAGCAGCGAGCCCGGACTAGCGTACAACAATGAGCAGTTCTTC
TRBJ2-3 TRBV15 few . CATSLQGGATDTQYF TGTGCCACCAGCCTACAAGGGGGGGCAACAGATACGCAGTATTTT
TRBJ2-5 TRBV7-2 . . CASSLVGAGRGETQYF TGTGCCAGCAGCTTAGTCGGTGCAGGGAGGGGGGAGACCCAGTACTTC
TRBJ2-2 TRBV5-5 . TRBD2 CASSYGNRDYLGGGELFF TGTGCCAGCAGCTACGGGAACCGGGACTACCTGGGGGGAGGGGAGCTGTTTTTT
TRBJ2-3 TRBV29-1 . TRBD2 CSVEKVGGGPDTQYF TGCAGCGTTGAAAAGGTCGGGGGGGGGCCAGATACGCAGTATTTT
TRBJ1-1 TRBV7-3 few TRBD1 CASSKTTGGGEAFF TGTGCCAGCAGCAAAACAACAGGGGGCGGTGAAGCTTTCTTT
TRBJ1-4 TRBV5-4 . . CASSSGHSSTNEKLFF TGTGCCAGCAGCTCGGGACATTCTTCAACTAATGAAAAACTGTTTTTT
TRBJ2-2 TRBV18 . . CASSWGENTGELFF TGTGCCAGCTCATGGGGGGAGAACACCGGGGAGCTGTTTTTT
TRBJ2-7 TRBV29-1 . TRBD1 CSVVGDRGRGSSYEQYF TGCAGCGTTGTTGGGGACAGGGGGCGTGGGAGCTCCTACGAGCAGTACTTC
TRBJ1-2 TRBV4-3 . . CASSQGIQTKGYGYTF TGCGCCAGCAGCCAAGGGATACAGACTAAGGGCTATGGCTACACCTTC
TRBJ1-1 TRBV5-4 . . CASSSYTTKSNTEAFF TGTGCCAGCAGCTCTTACACAACGAAATCGAACACTGAAGCTTTCTTT
TRBJ2-5 TRBV9 . TRBD1 CASSVGDRGYGQLGTQYF TGTGCCAGCAGCGTAGGAGACAGGGGGTATGGCCAGTTAGGAACCCAGTACTTC
TRBJ1-1 TRBV18 few TRBD1 CASSPPMGQGARNTEAFF TGTGCCAGCTCCCCACCGATGGGACAGGGGGCGCGGAACACTGAAGCTTTCTTT
TRBJ2-5 TRBV7-6 . TRBD1 CASIPLTGGKWETQYF TGTGCCAGCATTCCTTTGACAGGGGGGAAGTGGGAGACCCAGTACTTC